The clone carrying this TCR beta chain was recorded at least ten times. Being one base from a much bigger clone, this may be a read error. The CDR3 has 13 amino acids. Trimming shortened V by 2 bases and J by 1 base, and 5 bases separated the two germline ends. Germline CDR1 MNHEY, CDR2 SVGAGI. The data are from a study of Graves' ophthalmopathy and Graves' hyperthyroidism. RNA transcripts provided the template for amplifying TCR beta CDR3 regions. The first round was an RT-PCR with HTBI primers, and the second round was a multiplex PCR. TCRdb analysed the multiplex PCR reads with MiXCR anew, one entry per CDR3 protein. In the table there are roughly 500,000 distinct CDR3 sequences, under 15% of which are singletons.

The sequencing input was blood. The genes are TRBV6-5 and TRBJ1-2; D not resolved. The TCR comes from a woman aged 30 to 39 with Graves' ophthalmopathy. This chain's CDR3 is CASSYDGNYGYTF. Written as DNA, the CDR3 is TGTGCCAGCAGTTACGACGGTAACTATGGCTACACCTTC.